The present T cell receptor (beta chain) was sequenced within a study of cytomegalovirus exposure and HLA in healthy donors. The PCR employed 60 Vbeta primers together with 13 Jbeta primers. Sequencing used immunoSEQ multiplex PCR; TCRdb keeps in-frame clones, though not all of them. The table records about 140,000 clones, 70% to 90% of them present only once. A word on this clone: Its antigen is currently unknown.

Study-level findings and limits: TCR beta sequences reportedly predicted the HLA-A and HLA-B alleles of most subjects accurately. Using the classifier, cytomegalovirus status was reportedly diagnosed with high specificity and sensitivity.

Sequencing was performed on PBMCs. This clonotype originated in a woman aged 40-49 years in good health and CMV-seronegative.

The CDR3 region is CASSLPERGYGYTF. The DNA of the CDR3 is TGTGCCAGCAGTTTACCGGAACGAGGCTATGGCTACACCTTC. The rearrangement uses TRBV28 and TRBJ1-2; D remains ambiguous. Germline CDR1 is MDHEN and CDR2 is SYDVKM. V shed 2 bases and J shed 4 bases, with 11 bases lying between them. This CDR3 spans 14 amino acids.